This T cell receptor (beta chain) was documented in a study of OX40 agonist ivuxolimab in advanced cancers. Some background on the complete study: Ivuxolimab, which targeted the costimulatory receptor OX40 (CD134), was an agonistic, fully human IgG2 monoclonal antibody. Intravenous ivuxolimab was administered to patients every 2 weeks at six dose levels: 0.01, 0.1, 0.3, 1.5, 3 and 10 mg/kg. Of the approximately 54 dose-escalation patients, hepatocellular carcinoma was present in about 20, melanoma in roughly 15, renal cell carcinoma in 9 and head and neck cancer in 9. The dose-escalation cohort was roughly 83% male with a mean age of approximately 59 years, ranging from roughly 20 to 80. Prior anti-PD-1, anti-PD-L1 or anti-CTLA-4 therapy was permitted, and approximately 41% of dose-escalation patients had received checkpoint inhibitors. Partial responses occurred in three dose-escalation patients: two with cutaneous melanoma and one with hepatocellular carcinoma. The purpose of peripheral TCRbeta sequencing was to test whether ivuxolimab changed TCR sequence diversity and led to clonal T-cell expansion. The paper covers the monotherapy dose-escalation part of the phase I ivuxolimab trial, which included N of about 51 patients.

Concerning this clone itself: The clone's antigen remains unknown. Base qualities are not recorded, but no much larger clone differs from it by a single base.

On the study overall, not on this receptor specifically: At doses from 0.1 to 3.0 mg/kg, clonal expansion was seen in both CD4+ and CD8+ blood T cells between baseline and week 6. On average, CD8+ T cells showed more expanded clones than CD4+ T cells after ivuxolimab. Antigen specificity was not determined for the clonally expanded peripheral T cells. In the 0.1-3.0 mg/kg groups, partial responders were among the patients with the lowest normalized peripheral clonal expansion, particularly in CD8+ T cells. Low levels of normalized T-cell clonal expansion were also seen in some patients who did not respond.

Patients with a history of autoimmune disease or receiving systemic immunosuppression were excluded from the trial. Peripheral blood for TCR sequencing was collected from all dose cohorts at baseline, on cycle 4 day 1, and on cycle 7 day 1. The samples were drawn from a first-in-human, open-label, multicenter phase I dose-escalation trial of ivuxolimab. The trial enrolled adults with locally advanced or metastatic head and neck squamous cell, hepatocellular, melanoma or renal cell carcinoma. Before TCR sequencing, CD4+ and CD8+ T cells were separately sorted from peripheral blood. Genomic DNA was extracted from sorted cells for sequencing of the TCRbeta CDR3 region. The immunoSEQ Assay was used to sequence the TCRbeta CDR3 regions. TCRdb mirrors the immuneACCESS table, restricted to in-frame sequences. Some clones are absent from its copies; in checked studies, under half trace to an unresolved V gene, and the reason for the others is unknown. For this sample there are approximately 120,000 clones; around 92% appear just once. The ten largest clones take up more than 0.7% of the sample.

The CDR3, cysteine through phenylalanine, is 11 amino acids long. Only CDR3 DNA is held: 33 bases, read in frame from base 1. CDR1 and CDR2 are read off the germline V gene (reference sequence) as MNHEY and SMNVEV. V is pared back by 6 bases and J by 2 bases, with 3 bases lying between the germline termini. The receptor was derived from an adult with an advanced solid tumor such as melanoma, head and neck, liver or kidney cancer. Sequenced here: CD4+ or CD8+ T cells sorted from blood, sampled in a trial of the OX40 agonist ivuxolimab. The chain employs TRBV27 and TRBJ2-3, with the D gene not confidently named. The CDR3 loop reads CASRTTDTQYF. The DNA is TGTGCCAGCAGGACCACAGATACGCAGTATTTT.